A selection of T cell receptor beta chains follows, all from one sample in a study of cytomegalovirus exposure and HLA in healthy donors. Profiling relied on immunoSEQ multiplex PCR, and the TCRdb table lists in-frame clones only, not all of them. Seen here are some 100,000 clones, about 68% observed once, and the top ten hold around an eighth. Material for sequencing was PBMCs. The receptor set was obtained from a male donor in good health and CMV-seropositive. The CDR3 runs from the conserved cysteine through the conserved F or W. Each record gives: J gene, clone size, V gene, CDR3 length, D gene, CDR3 DNA, CDR3 protein. The D gene is left open where the match is weak. A row's size may be missing; if present it is once, few, many or a size class.

j_gene: TRBJ2-7; abundance: .; v_gene: TRBV11-3; len: 13; d_gene: TRBD1; CDR3nt: TGTGCCAGCAGCACCGTGACAGGGCCCGAGCAGTACTTC; CDR3aa: CASSTVTGPEQYF
j_gene: TRBJ1-1; abundance: .; v_gene: TRBV6-5; len: 15; d_gene: .; CDR3nt: TGTGCCAGCAGTACCTTAGAGCCGCCCAGGACTGAAGCTTTCTTT; CDR3aa: CASSTLEPPRTEAFF
j_gene: TRBJ1-2; abundance: .; v_gene: TRBV10-2; len: 16; d_gene: TRBD1; CDR3nt: TGCGCCAGCAGTGATGACAGGGGACCGACTAACTATGGCTACACCTTC; CDR3aa: CASSDDRGPTNYGYTF
j_gene: TRBJ1-1; abundance: few; v_gene: TRBV6-6; len: 12; d_gene: .; CDR3nt: TGTGCCAGCAAGGTCCGGGACTCTGAAGCTTTCTTT; CDR3aa: CASKVRDSEAFF
j_gene: TRBJ1-1; abundance: few; v_gene: TRBV5-8; len: 15; d_gene: TRBD1; CDR3nt: TGTGCCAGCAGCTCTGGACAGGGTCGAACCACTGAAGCTTTCTTT; CDR3aa: CASSSGQGRTTEAFF
j_gene: TRBJ2-3; abundance: few; v_gene: TRBV14; len: 14; d_gene: .; CDR3nt: TGTGCCAGCAGCCATAGCACTCCGGGAACAACGCAGTATTTT; CDR3aa: CASSHSTPGTTQYF
j_gene: TRBJ1-6; abundance: .; v_gene: TRBV5-5; len: 16; d_gene: .; CDR3nt: TGTGCCAGCAGCTTGGTTGGGTCCGGGGTTAATTCACCCCTCCACTTT; CDR3aa: CASSLVGSGVNSPLHF
j_gene: TRBJ2-3; abundance: .; v_gene: TRBV4-3; len: 15; d_gene: TRBD2; CDR3nt: TGCGCCAGCAGCCCCCGGGACTATACCACAGATACGCAGTATTTT; CDR3aa: CASSPRDYTTDTQYF
j_gene: TRBJ2-1; abundance: .; v_gene: TRBV9; len: 11; d_gene: .; CDR3nt: TGTGCCAGCAGCTCCAGGGGAGAGCAGTTCTTC; CDR3aa: CASSSRGEQFF
j_gene: TRBJ1-5; abundance: few; v_gene: TRBV4-1; len: 14; d_gene: TRBD1; CDR3nt: TGCGCCAGCAGAGGACAGGGGTATAATCAGCCCCAGCATTTT; CDR3aa: CASRGQGYNQPQHF
j_gene: TRBJ1-2; abundance: .; v_gene: TRBV28; len: 17; d_gene: .; CDR3nt: TGTGCCAGCAGTTTATTTTATTCTAGGGGTACTAACTATGGCTACACCTTC; CDR3aa: CASSLFYSRGTNYGYTF
j_gene: TRBJ1-1; abundance: .; v_gene: TRBV11-3; len: 15; d_gene: .; CDR3nt: TGTGCCAGCAAAGATCAGCCAGGGGTTCGGGGTGAAGCTTTCTTT; CDR3aa: CASKDQPGVRGEAFF
j_gene: TRBJ2-5; abundance: .; v_gene: TRBV9; len: 15; d_gene: TRBD2; CDR3nt: TGTGCCAGCAGCTTGGGGCTAGCGGGGGGAGAGACCCAGTACTTC; CDR3aa: CASSLGLAGGETQYF
j_gene: TRBJ2-5; abundance: few; v_gene: TRBV19; len: 12; d_gene: .; CDR3nt: TGTGCCAGTAGAGACAGGCAAGAGACCCAGTACTTC; CDR3aa: CASRDRQETQYF
j_gene: TRBJ2-2; abundance: .; v_gene: TRBV4-1; len: 16; d_gene: TRBD2; CDR3nt: TGCGCCAGCAGCCAGCTCGGGACTAGCGGGACCGGGGAGCTGTTTTTT; CDR3aa: CASSQLGTSGTGELFF
j_gene: TRBJ1-2; abundance: .; v_gene: TRBV29-1; len: 13; d_gene: TRBD1; CDR3nt: TGCAGCGTCGCCTCCGGGACAGAAAGAGGCTACACCTTC; CDR3aa: CSVASGTERGYTF
j_gene: TRBJ2-6; abundance: .; v_gene: TRBV28; len: 20; d_gene: TRBD1; CDR3nt: TGTGCCAGCAGTTTGACTTGGTTGGGCAGGGGGTCCTCTGGGGCCAACGTCCTGACTTTC; CDR3aa: CASSLTWLGRGSSGANVLTF
j_gene: TRBJ1-2; abundance: .; v_gene: TRBV4-1; len: 17; d_gene: .; CDR3nt: TGCGCCAGCAGCCAAGATAAGTCCGGGAAGTTCAACTATGGCTACACCTTC; CDR3aa: CASSQDKSGKFNYGYTF
j_gene: TRBJ1-6; abundance: .; v_gene: TRBV7-2; len: 14; d_gene: TRBD1; CDR3nt: TGTGCCAGCAGCCGGGACAGGGGTATGTCACCCCTCCACTTT; CDR3aa: CASSRDRGMSPLHF
j_gene: TRBJ2-3; abundance: .; v_gene: TRBV10-2; len: 14; d_gene: .; CDR3nt: TGCGCCAGCTCCCTATTTCTCGCGGGGAATACGCAGTATTTT; CDR3aa: CASSLFLAGNTQYF